These 30 T cell receptor beta chains originate from one sample sequenced in a study of shared clonotypes between healthy human individuals. The data were produced by immunoSEQ multiplex PCR, yet TCRdb's version contains in-frame clones alone and is incomplete. The data hold about 1.1 million clones, with 70% to 80% observed a single time. The sample was memory CD4+ T cells from PBMCs. Stated subset: CD45RA-negative fraction. The receptors were gathered from a man aged 18 to 30 in good health. Some clones in this sample may be carry-over from other donors' samples.

This clone was detected only a few times. The V gene is TRBV2, the J gene TRBJ2-4; D not certain. Trimming took 6 bases from V and 4 from J, leaving 7 bases between them. The CDR3 runs to 12 residues. The germline CDR1 and CDR2 sequences are SNHLY and FYNNEI. The CDR3 DNA sequence: TGTGCCAGCAGGACTCTTAAAAACATTCAGTACTTC. It specifies CASRTLKNIQYF. Together with reference TRBV2 and TRBJ2-4, the CDR3 gives the full variable domain: EPEVTQTPSHQVTQMGQEVILRCVPISNHLYFYWYRQILGQKVEFLVSFYNNEISEKSEIFDDQFSVERPDGSNFTLKIRSTKLEDSAMYFCASRTLKNIQYFGAGTRLSVL.

The chain carries TRBV4-1 and TRBJ2-2; 11 nucleotides line up with TRBD2. CDR1 MGHRA and CDR2 YSYEKL come from the germline V gene. This CDR3 comprises 16 residues. The junction had 9 bases not matched to a gene; V was cut back by 4 bases and J by 8 bases. The CDR3 DNA reads as TGCGCCAGCAGCCGTAAACTAGCGGGAGTAGCTGGGGAGCTGTTTTTT. Its translation is CASSRKLAGVAGELFF.

The sample holds many counts of this clone. The chain couples TRBV27 to TRBJ2-2; TRBD2 matches at 7 bases. In germline, CDR1 is MNHEY, CDR2 SMNVEV (reference sequence). Unmatched junction bases numbered 6, after V lost 4 bases and J lost 4 bases. There are 15 residues in the CDR3. The CDR3 DNA sequence: TGTGCCAGCAGTTCCCGACTAGCAGTCACCGGGGAGCTGTTTTTT. Protein: CASSSRLAVTGELFF.

The table lists this clone with a count of one. The rearrangement uses TRBV27 and TRBJ2-2; D might be TRBD2 (5 bases). The CDR3 has 17 amino acids. Germline-derived CDR1 and CDR2 are MNHEY and SMNVEV (reference sequence). V lost 2 bases to trimming and J lost 4 bases, with 17 bases between them. CDR3 amino acids: CASSLKREHVGTGELFF. The CDR3 nucleotides are TGTGCCAGCAGTTTAAAGAGGGAACATGTAGGCACCGGGGAGCTGTTTTTT.

The rearrangement uses TRBV2 and TRBJ1-4; D not certain. This CDR3 contains 14 residues. CDR1 and CDR2 (germline): SNHLY, FYNNEI. V lost 4 bases, J lost 4 bases, and 10 bases lay in between. The CDR3 loop is CASSGQTNNEKLFF. In DNA, the CDR3 is TGTGCCAGCAGTGGGCAGACAAATAATGAAAAACTGTTTTTT.

The V call is TRBV7-8, the J call TRBJ1-1; D remains ambiguous. The CDR3 totals 14 residues. The germline gives CDR1 SGHVS, CDR2 FQNEAQ. Trimming removed 8 bases from V and 0 bases from J, with 13 bases in between. CDR3 amino acids: CASRTTGVNTEAFF. CDR3 in DNA: TGTGCCAGCCGGACCACGGGCGTGAACACTGAAGCTTTCTTT.

This sequence joins TRBV5-1 and TRBJ2-7; D is tentatively TRBD1 or TRBD2 (5 bases each). Trimming stripped 0 bases from V and 4 bases from J, with 11 bases between. This CDR3 is built from 14 residues. CDR1 and CDR2 (germline): SGHRS, YFSETQ. In DNA form, the CDR3 reads TGCGCCAGCAGCTTGGAGGTGGGACCATACGAGCAGTACTTC. Translated: CASSLEVGPYEQYF.

The chain couples TRBV6-6 to TRBJ1-2; tentatively, D is TRBD1 (5 bases). The V gene's germline CDR1 is MNHNY and CDR2 SVGAGI (reference sequence). Trimming took off 4 bases at V and 2 bases at J, with 14 bases between the two ends. The CDR3 sequence is 15 residues long. The CDR3 sequence is CASSSSQGRNYGYTF. CDR3 nucleotide sequence: TGTGCCAGCAGTTCCTCCCAGGGCAGGAACTATGGCTACACCTTC.

For this clone: With a far larger clone one base away, a read error is the likely cause. This rearrangement joins TRBV10-3 to TRBJ2-5; TRBD2 matches at 14 bases. J was trimmed by 6 bases and V by 0 bases; bases with no gene match: 3. The CDR3 is made up of 16 amino acids. Germline loops: CDR1 ENHRY, CDR2 SYGVKD. The CDR3 protein is CAISESGTSGRKTQYF. In DNA, the CDR3 is TGTGCCATCAGTGAGTCGGGGACTAGCGGGAGAAAGACCCAGTACTTC.

The gene calls are TRBV18 and TRBJ2-7; TRBD2 might be the D (7 bases). Germline-derived CDR1 and CDR2 are KGHSH and LQKENI. The CDR3 has 13 residues. The V end lost 3 bases, the J end lost 5 bases, and 11 bases lay between the germline ends. CDR3 residues: CASSPQGTNEQYF. DNA of the CDR3: TGTGCCAGCTCACCCCAGGGGACTAACGAGCAGTACTTC.

In this sample, this clone turned up once. The chain is built from TRBV2 and TRBJ2-7; tentative D call: TRBD1 (6 bases). The CDR3 has 14 amino acids. Germline lookup yields CDR1 SNHLY and CDR2 FYNNEI. V dropped 6 bases and J dropped 2 bases, with 14 bases sitting between them. CDR3 in DNA: TGTGCCAGCAGGGTGCTCAGACAGGCCTACGAGCAGTACTTC. Encoded protein: CASRVLRQAYEQYF.

In this sample, this clone turned up many times. The chain links TRBV29-1 to TRBJ1-2, with D uncertain. The V and J ends lost 7 bases and 4 bases respectively, with 16 bases between them. The CDR3 runs to 13 residues. CDR1 SQVTM and CDR2 ANQGSEA come from the germline V gene. The CDR3 DNA is TGCAGCGATACAAAGGGCACCGGCTATGGCTACACCTTC. Its translation is CSDTKGTGYGYTF.

Details on this clone: This sample also contains other DNA sequences that code for the same CDR3. The chain recombines TRBV6-5 with TRBJ2-1; 8 bases map to TRBD2. This CDR3 spans 15 amino acids. Germline V gene data show CDR1 as MNHEY and CDR2 as SVGAGI. Losses at the gene ends were 4 bases for V and 8 bases for J; bases not matched to a gene: 10. The CDR3 DNA follows: TGTGCCAGCAGTTGGACCAGCGGGAGAGGGCATGAGCAGTTCTTC. Translating it yields CASSWTSGRGHEQFF.

The CDR3 DNA reads TGCGCCAGCAGCCAAGGGCGGACGGCTGAGAATTCACCCCTCCACTTT. It encodes CASSQGRTAENSPLHF. The V gene is TRBV5-1, the J gene TRBJ1-6; D unclear. CDR3 length equals 16 residues. The germline gives CDR1 SGHRS, CDR2 YFSETQ. With 4 bases removed from V and 7 bases from J, the gap between germline ends came to 18 bases.

The chain has TRBV5-1 and TRBJ2-4; 8 nucleotides match TRBD1. Germline lookup yields CDR1 SGHRS and CDR2 YFSETQ. The J segment lost 12 bases and the V segment lost 2 bases, leaving 13 bases of the junction unmatched. The CDR3 has 15 residues. The CDR3: CASSFGQGRSINQYF. CDR3 nucleotide sequence: TGCGCCAGCAGCTTTGGACAGGGCCGAAGCATAAATCAGTACTTC.

This clone has only a few counts. The CDR3 protein is CASSEASGYGYTF. CDR3 DNA: TGTGCCAGCAGTGAAGCGTCCGGATATGGCTACACCTTC. This chain uses TRBV6-1 with TRBJ1-2, with D uncertain. In germline, CDR1 is MNHNS, CDR2 SASEGT. V gave up 0 bases and J gave up 5 bases, with 7 bases separating them. The CDR3 extends over 13 amino acids.

The gene calls are TRBV28 and TRBJ1-1; the D gene is possibly TRBD1 (5 bases). This CDR3 comprises 14 residues. In germline, CDR1 is MDHEN, CDR2 SYDVKM. The ends were cut back, 4 bases at V and 3 bases at J, with 12 bases in the middle. The CDR3 reads CASSSHGHHTEAFF. DNA of the CDR3: TGTGCCAGCAGTTCCCACGGACACCACACTGAAGCTTTCTTT.

The V call is TRBV5-6, the J call TRBJ2-5; 9 bases are a match to TRBD2. The V gene end was trimmed by 1 base and the J gene end by 1 base; junction bases not matched to a gene: 11. The CDR3 totals 18 residues. Germline values: CDR1 SGHDT, CDR2 YYEEEE. The CDR3 protein is CASSLFAGGPGGQETQYF. As DNA, the CDR3 is TGTGCCAGCAGCTTGTTTGCGGGAGGGCCCGGGGGCCAAGAGACCCAGTACTTC.

V usage is TRBV7-9 and J usage is TRBJ2-5, with D possibly matching TRBD2 (5 bases). The ends were cut back, 5 bases at V and 2 bases at J, with 18 bases in the middle. The CDR3 is made up of 16 amino acids. Germline assignment: CDR1 SEHNR and CDR2 FQNEAQ (reference sequence). CDR3 DNA: TGTGCCAGCAGCCCGCAGCGGCTATTTCGTCAAGAGACCCAGTACTTC. This translates into CASSPQRLFRQETQYF.

This clone occurred a few times. The V gene is TRBV7-3, the J gene TRBJ2-3; D possibly matches TRBD1 or TRBD2 (6 bases each). Germline loops: CDR1 SGHTA, CDR2 FQGTGA. The V and J ends lost 5 bases and 0 bases respectively, with 18 bases between them. This CDR3 is 17 amino acids long. This CDR3 is CASSPRGGWGSTDTQYF. CDR3 nucleotides: TGTGCCAGCAGCCCCAGGGGAGGTTGGGGTAGCACAGATACGCAGTATTTT. The whole variable domain, remainder taken from reference TRBV7-3 and TRBJ2-3, is GAGVSQTPSNKVTEKGKYVELRCDPISGHTALYWYRQSLGQGPEFLIYFQGTGAADDSGLPNDRFFAVRPEGSVSTLKIQRTERGDSAVYLCASSPRGGWGSTDTQYFGPGTRLTVL.

The chain recombines TRBV28 with TRBJ2-5; TRBD1 matches 9 bases. In germline, CDR1 is MDHEN, CDR2 SYDVKM. V shed 2 bases and J 7 bases; nucleotides not matched to a gene: 8. The CDR3 sequence is 15 residues long. CDR3 DNA sequence: TGTGCCAGCAGTTTAGGGGGGGGACAGGGAAGGACCCAGTACTTC. Translated: CASSLGGGQGRTQYF.

With regard to this clone: Within the sample, other DNA sequences also encode this same CDR3. The chain recombines TRBV9 with TRBJ2-2, with D possibly being TRBD2 (6 bases). Per the germline V gene, CDR1 is SGDLS and CDR2 is YYNGEE. The CDR3 loop spans 14 amino acids. V lost 3 bases and J lost 2, with 8 bases in between. DNA for the CDR3: TGTGCCAGCAGCGGGCGGGGTAACACCGGGGAGCTGTTTTTT. As protein: CASSGRGNTGELFF. The full variable domain, rest sourced from reference TRBV9 and TRBJ2-2, is DSGVTQTPKHLITATGQRVTLRCSPRSGDLSVYWYQQSLDQGLQFLIQYYNGEERAKGNILERFSAQQFPDLHSELNLSSLELGDSALYFCASSGRGNTGELFFGEGSRLTVL.

The chain combines TRBV6-4 with TRBJ1-1; perhaps TRBD1 as D (5 bases). The V end was cut by 5 bases, the J end by 5 bases, with 12 bases between. Germline assignment: CDR1 MRHNA and CDR2 SNTAGT. The length of the CDR3 is 13 residues. CDR3 coding DNA: TGTGCCAGCAGTAGGGCCCGGGGGACTGAAGCTTTCTTT. Its translation: CASSRARGTEAFF.

The chain uses TRBV9 and TRBJ2-7; 7 positions agree with TRBD1. This CDR3 has 15 amino acids. Germline-derived CDR1 and CDR2 are SGDLS and YYNGEE. V was pared by 6 bases and J by 3 bases, with 12 bases of the junction left unmatched. CDR3 sequence: CASTPTSGQYYEQYF. For the CDR3, the DNA is TGTGCCAGCACCCCAACTTCGGGACAGTACTACGAGCAGTACTTC.

V and J are TRBV21-1 and TRBJ1-4; TRBD1 is taken as the D call from the table, unchecked against the DNA. TRBV21-1 is tagged as a pseudogene. The CDR3 consists of 17 residues. For the CDR3, the DNA is TGTGCCAGCAGCCCGATTCGAAAAGGGGGCGCGAATGAAAAACTGTTTTTT. As protein: CASSPIRKGGANEKLFF.

This chain uses TRBV10-1 with TRBJ1-1; 12 positions match TRBD1. Per germline, CDR1 WNHNN and CDR2 SYGVQD (reference sequence). The CDR3 is 16 amino acids. With 0 bases clipped from V and 6 bases from J, the junction kept 5 bases outside the gene matches. DNA of the CDR3: TGCGCCAGCAGTGAGTCCGGGACAGGGGGCAGGGCTGAAGCTTTCTTT. It translates to CASSESGTGGRAEAFF.

The chain couples TRBV5-4 to TRBJ1-1, with D possibly matching TRBD1 (5 bases). The CDR3 runs 17 residues. Germline V gives CDR1 SGHNT, CDR2 YYREEE (reference sequence). V lost 0 bases and J lost 0, with 15 bases in between. The CDR3 sequence: CASSLAKGGGLNTEAFF. The CDR3 DNA sequence: TGTGCCAGCAGCTTGGCCAAGGGTGGGGGGTTGAACACTGAAGCTTTCTTT.

The CDR3 coding sequence is TGTGCCAGCACCGGGGACACCGGGGAGCTGTTTTTT. Residues: CASTGDTGELFF. V usage is TRBV28 and J usage is TRBJ2-2, with a weak D call TRBD2 (5 bases). This CDR3 spans 12 amino acids. The V end lost 7 bases, the J end lost 3 bases, and 6 bases lay between the germline ends. Germline CDR1 MDHEN, CDR2 SYDVKM.

This clone was detected ten times or more. The chain has TRBV11-2 and TRBJ2-3; TRBD2 agrees at 9 bases. V trimming: 6 bases; J trimming: 3 bases; junction bases outside the gene matches: 4. The germline gives CDR1 SGHAT, CDR2 FQNNGV. The CDR3 contains 14 residues. The CDR3 nucleotides are TGTGCCAGCAGGCGACTAGCGGCAACAGATACGCAGTATTTT. It is translated as CASRRLAATDTQYF. The complete variable domain, with remaining parts taken from reference TRBV11-2 and TRBJ2-3, reads EAGVAQSPRYKIIEKRQSVAFWCNPISGHATLYWYQQILGQGPKLLIQFQNNGVVDDSQLPKDRFSAERLKGVDSTLKIQPAKLEDSAVYLCASRRLAATDTQYFGPGTRLTVL.

This clone came up once. V usage is TRBV11-2 and J usage is TRBJ2-7; 8 positions match TRBD1. The CDR3 totals 13 residues. The V gene's germline CDR1 is SGHAT and CDR2 FQNNGV. V lost 9 bases to trimming and J lost 3 bases; unmatched junction nucleotides: 7. CDR3 coding DNA: TGTGCCAGTCAACAGGGGGACTTCTACGAGCAGTACTTC. This encodes CASQQGDFYEQYF.